The rows below give T cell receptor beta chains drawn from one sample of a study of OX40 agonist ivuxolimab in advanced cancers. The data were produced by immunoSEQ multiplex PCR, yet TCRdb's version contains in-frame clones alone and is incomplete. The sample contains about 71,000 clones, around 86% of which appear only once. The source material was CD4+ or CD8+ T cells sorted from blood, sampled in a trial of the OX40 agonist ivuxolimab. The source is an adult with an advanced solid tumor such as melanoma, head and neck, liver or kidney cancer. Each CDR3 is given with its conserved first and last residue. The order of the fields is CDR3 DNA, CDR3 protein, J gene, V gene, D gene, clone size. The D gene is left open where the match is weak. A row's size may be missing; if present it is once, few, many or a size class.

cdr3_nt: TGTGCCAGTGGGGGGGAGACCCAGTACTTC; cdr3_aa: CASGGETQYF; j_call: TRBJ2-5; v_call: TRBV2; d_call: -; clone_size: -
cdr3_nt: TGTGCCTGGAGCAAGGAACAGGGGGGAAGAAATGAGCAGTTCTTC; cdr3_aa: CAWSKEQGGRNEQFF; j_call: TRBJ2-1; v_call: TRBV30; d_call: TRBD1; clone_size: -
cdr3_nt: TGTGCCAGCAGCCACGACACCGGACTAGCGGGGGCAAATGAGCAGTTCTTC; cdr3_aa: CASSHDTGLAGANEQFF; j_call: TRBJ2-1; v_call: TRBV4-2; d_call: TRBD2; clone_size: -
cdr3_nt: TGTGCCAGCAGCGTAGGGGCTAGTGGGTGGAGAGAGACCCAGTACTTC; cdr3_aa: CASSVGASGWRETQYF; j_call: TRBJ2-5; v_call: TRBV9; d_call: -; clone_size: -
cdr3_nt: TGTGCCAGCAGTTCCGGGGACTCCTACGAGCAGTACTTC; cdr3_aa: CASSSGDSYEQYF; j_call: TRBJ2-7; v_call: TRBV6-5; d_call: -; clone_size: once
cdr3_nt: TGTGCCAGCTCAGGGTCCAACTATGGCTACACCTTC; cdr3_aa: CASSGSNYGYTF; j_call: TRBJ1-2; v_call: TRBV18; d_call: -; clone_size: -
cdr3_nt: TGTGCCAGCAGTGCCTGGAGGCAGGCTGACGAGCAGTACTTC; cdr3_aa: CASSAWRQADEQYF; j_call: TRBJ2-7; v_call: TRBV28; d_call: -; clone_size: -
cdr3_nt: TGTGCCAGCAGTGAATTTGGAGGGTCGCCGTATTACGAGCAGTACTTC; cdr3_aa: CASSEFGGSPYYEQYF; j_call: TRBJ2-7; v_call: TRBV25-1; d_call: -; clone_size: -
cdr3_nt: TGTGCCAGCAGCTTGTCAGGGGGAACTGGTACGCAGTATTTT; cdr3_aa: CASSLSGGTGTQYF; j_call: TRBJ2-3; v_call: TRBV7-8; d_call: TRBD1; clone_size: -
cdr3_nt: TGTGCCAGCAGCTTAGAAAGAAGTACTAACTATGGCTACACCTTC; cdr3_aa: CASSLERSTNYGYTF; j_call: TRBJ1-2; v_call: TRBV11-2; d_call: -; clone_size: -
cdr3_nt: TGTGCCAGCAGTCCCCGGACAGGGGGGACCGGGGAGCTGTTTTTT; cdr3_aa: CASSPRTGGTGELFF; j_call: TRBJ2-2; v_call: TRBV2; d_call: TRBD1; clone_size: -
cdr3_nt: TGTGCCATCAGTGAGACAGATACGCAGTATTTT; cdr3_aa: CAISETDTQYF; j_call: TRBJ2-3; v_call: TRBV10-3; d_call: -; clone_size: -
cdr3_nt: TGTGCCAAAGGACAGGGGAACTATGGCTACACCTTC; cdr3_aa: CAKGQGNYGYTF; j_call: TRBJ1-2; v_call: TRBV6-1; d_call: TRBD1; clone_size: -
cdr3_nt: TGCGCCAGCAGCTTGTCAATTTCCGGTGGAAACACCATATATTTT; cdr3_aa: CASSLSISGGNTIYF; j_call: TRBJ1-3; v_call: TRBV5-1; d_call: -; clone_size: few
cdr3_nt: TGCGCCAGCAGCTTGGGGACTAGCGGGGCCCTCGGGGAGCTGTTTTTT; cdr3_aa: CASSLGTSGALGELFF; j_call: TRBJ2-2; v_call: TRBV5-1; d_call: TRBD2; clone_size: -
cdr3_nt: TGTGCCAGCAGTGAGCGACTAGTTTCAGATACGCAGTATTTT; cdr3_aa: CASSERLVSDTQYF; j_call: TRBJ2-3; v_call: TRBV2; d_call: -; clone_size: -
cdr3_nt: TGTGCCAGCAGCAACCCCCAGGGGGCCAAAAACATTCAGTACTTC; cdr3_aa: CASSNPQGAKNIQYF; j_call: TRBJ2-4; v_call: TRBV5-4; d_call: -; clone_size: -
cdr3_nt: TGTGCCAGCAGAGGAGGGGATGAAAAACTGTTTTTT; cdr3_aa: CASRGGDEKLFF; j_call: TRBJ1-4; v_call: TRBV4-2; d_call: -; clone_size: few
cdr3_nt: TGTGCCAGCAGTTTATTGGGGGACGAGCAGTACTTC; cdr3_aa: CASSLLGDEQYF; j_call: TRBJ2-7; v_call: TRBV27; d_call: -; clone_size: -
cdr3_nt: TGTGCCAGTAGTGAGGGCGGAGGGGGGGATACGCAGTATTTT; cdr3_aa: CASSEGGGGDTQYF; j_call: TRBJ2-3; v_call: TRBV19; d_call: -; clone_size: -
cdr3_nt: TGTGCCTGGTATAGGACATCCGGGTTC; cdr3_aa: CAWYRTSGF; j_call: TRBJ2-4; v_call: TRBV28; d_call: -; clone_size: -
cdr3_nt: TGTGCCAGCAGCCCCCGGGGTAGCTACGAGCAGTACTTC; cdr3_aa: CASSPRGSYEQYF; j_call: TRBJ2-7; v_call: TRBV7-2; d_call: -; clone_size: -
cdr3_nt: TGTGCCAGAAGCTTAGGATTGAGACGTCTCACCACTGAAGCTTTCTTT; cdr3_aa: CARSLGLRRLTTEAFF; j_call: TRBJ1-1; v_call: TRBV7-5; d_call: -; clone_size: -
cdr3_nt: TGTGCCAGTCGACAGGCCCCTACCTACGAGCAGTACTTC; cdr3_aa: CASRQAPTYEQYF; j_call: TRBJ2-7; v_call: TRBV28; d_call: -; clone_size: -
cdr3_nt: TGTGCCAGCAGCCAGGGGATTAACACTGAAGCTTTCTTT; cdr3_aa: CASSQGINTEAFF; j_call: TRBJ1-1; v_call: TRBV14; d_call: -; clone_size: -
cdr3_nt: TGTGCCAGCAGCTTGCAGGGGCGGTGGAACACTGAAGCTTTCTTT; cdr3_aa: CASSLQGRWNTEAFF; j_call: TRBJ1-1; v_call: TRBV5-4; d_call: -; clone_size: -
cdr3_nt: TGTGCCTCCGGACAGGCCCGCTACGAGCAGTACTTC; cdr3_aa: CASGQARYEQYF; j_call: TRBJ2-7; v_call: TRBV11-2; d_call: TRBD1; clone_size: -
cdr3_nt: TGTGCCAGCAAACTCAGGGGGGGAAATGAAAAACTGTTTTTT; cdr3_aa: CASKLRGGNEKLFF; j_call: TRBJ1-4; v_call: TRBV6-5; d_call: TRBD1; clone_size: -
cdr3_nt: TGCGCCAGCAGCTTGGGTCTAGCGGGGATAGTTGAGCAGTTCTTC; cdr3_aa: CASSLGLAGIVEQFF; j_call: TRBJ2-1; v_call: TRBV5-1; d_call: TRBD2; clone_size: -
cdr3_nt: TGTGCCAGCAGAGTACCGACTAGCGGGAGAAATGAGCAGTTCTTC; cdr3_aa: CASRVPTSGRNEQFF; j_call: TRBJ2-1; v_call: TRBV27; d_call: TRBD2; clone_size: -
cdr3_nt: TGTGCCAGCAGCTTGAAACTAGCGGACACAGATACGCAGTATTTT; cdr3_aa: CASSLKLADTDTQYF; j_call: TRBJ2-3; v_call: TRBV5-4; d_call: TRBD2; clone_size: -
cdr3_nt: TGTGCCAGTAGTATAGAACACAGATATAGCAATCAGCCCCAGCATTTT; cdr3_aa: CASSIEHRYSNQPQHF; j_call: TRBJ1-5; v_call: TRBV19; d_call: -; clone_size: -
cdr3_nt: TGTGCCAGCAGGTATCCCCGCACAGATACGCAGTATTTT; cdr3_aa: CASRYPRTDTQYF; j_call: TRBJ2-3; v_call: TRBV6-5; d_call: -; clone_size: -
cdr3_nt: TGTGCCAGCAGCCCCGGACAACACCGAACTGGAAACACCATATATTTT; cdr3_aa: CASSPGQHRTGNTIYF; j_call: TRBJ1-3; v_call: TRBV5-5; d_call: -; clone_size: -
cdr3_nt: TGTGCCAGCAGCTTCCAGACTAGCACAGATACGCAGTATTTT; cdr3_aa: CASSFQTSTDTQYF; j_call: TRBJ2-3; v_call: TRBV5-4; d_call: -; clone_size: -
cdr3_nt: TGTGCCAGCAGCTTTGGTACAGAGTTTAACTATGGCTACACCTTC; cdr3_aa: CASSFGTEFNYGYTF; j_call: TRBJ1-2; v_call: TRBV7-9; d_call: -; clone_size: -
cdr3_nt: TGTGCCAGCAGCTTCCGGTCCGGGAAGGACTATGGCTACACCTTC; cdr3_aa: CASSFRSGKDYGYTF; j_call: TRBJ1-2; v_call: TRBV7-9; d_call: -; clone_size: -
cdr3_nt: TGTGCCAGCAGCTCTAGCTACGAGCAGTACTTC; cdr3_aa: CASSSSYEQYF; j_call: TRBJ2-7; v_call: TRBV28; d_call: -; clone_size: -
cdr3_nt: TGTGCCAGCAGCCCAACCCCCGGACTGAACTACGAGCAGTACTTC; cdr3_aa: CASSPTPGLNYEQYF; j_call: TRBJ2-7; v_call: TRBV7-3; d_call: -; clone_size: -
cdr3_nt: TGTGCCAGCAGCTATATCAGCGAGACCCAGTACTTC; cdr3_aa: CASSYISETQYF; j_call: TRBJ2-5; v_call: TRBV5-6; d_call: -; clone_size: -
cdr3_nt: TGTGCCAGCAGTTCATGGGACACCTCCTACGAGCAGTACTTC; cdr3_aa: CASSSWDTSYEQYF; j_call: TRBJ2-7; v_call: TRBV28; d_call: -; clone_size: -
cdr3_nt: TGTGCCAGCAGCCAAGATTTGCTGCGGGGCTCCTACGAGCAGTACTTC; cdr3_aa: CASSQDLLRGSYEQYF; j_call: TRBJ2-7; v_call: TRBV14; d_call: -; clone_size: few
cdr3_nt: TGTGCCAGCAGCCCTCGTAACGAAGAGACCCAGTACTTC; cdr3_aa: CASSPRNEETQYF; j_call: TRBJ2-5; v_call: TRBV7-2; d_call: -; clone_size: once
cdr3_nt: TGTGCCAGCAGCACACCGACAACGAACACTGAAGCTTTCTTT; cdr3_aa: CASSTPTTNTEAFF; j_call: TRBJ1-1; v_call: TRBV5-4; d_call: -; clone_size: -
cdr3_nt: TGTGCCAGCAGGAAACTAGGCGGACAAGAGACCCAGTACTTC; cdr3_aa: CASRKLGGQETQYF; j_call: TRBJ2-5; v_call: TRBV13; d_call: -; clone_size: -
cdr3_nt: TGTGCCAGCAGCCCCAGGGGGGGCACAGATACGCAGTATTTT; cdr3_aa: CASSPRGGTDTQYF; j_call: TRBJ2-3; v_call: TRBV5-4; d_call: -; clone_size: -
cdr3_nt: TGCGCCAGCAGCTTGGACCTCTCTGGAAACACCATATATTTT; cdr3_aa: CASSLDLSGNTIYF; j_call: TRBJ1-3; v_call: TRBV5-1; d_call: -; clone_size: -
cdr3_nt: TGTGCCAGCAGCTTAGGACAGGACTCTACACCCCTCCACTTT; cdr3_aa: CASSLGQDSTPLHF; j_call: TRBJ1-6; v_call: TRBV7-8; d_call: -; clone_size: -
cdr3_nt: TGTGCCAGCGGACGGGAGACCCAGTACTTC; cdr3_aa: CASGRETQYF; j_call: TRBJ2-5; v_call: TRBV28; d_call: -; clone_size: -
cdr3_nt: TGTGCCAGCAGCTTAGGTTCCAGCAGTTCGAACACCGGGGAGCTGTTTTTT; cdr3_aa: CASSLGSSSSNTGELFF; j_call: TRBJ2-2; v_call: TRBV7-9; d_call: -; clone_size: -
cdr3_nt: TGCGCCAGCAGCTGGAGCCGGGACGCTAATACGCAGTATTTT; cdr3_aa: CASSWSRDANTQYF; j_call: TRBJ2-3; v_call: TRBV5-1; d_call: -; clone_size: -
cdr3_nt: TGTGCCAGCAGCCCACGGGCAGGGGTATCCAAAAACATTCAGTACTTC; cdr3_aa: CASSPRAGVSKNIQYF; j_call: TRBJ2-4; v_call: TRBV9; d_call: -; clone_size: -